Sequencing of this T cell receptor (beta chain) was carried out in a study of liver allograft versus peripheral blood T cells. Overall study: In transplanted livers, T cell receptor repertoires were compared with those found in the recipients' peripheral blood.

This clonotype was counted at least ten times. V lost 0 bases and J 4 bases, leaving 14 bases between the germline ends. Germline-derived CDR1 and CDR2 are MNHNY and SVGAGI (reference sequence). This CDR3 has 16 amino acids. TCRdb used MiXCR to reprocess the reads, holding one entry per CDR3 protein. The table records about 8,400 distinct CDR3 sequences, roughly 18% of them present only once. The J gene is TRBJ2-3, the V gene TRBV6-6; a weak D match, TRBD2 (6 bases). This receptor was taken from a human patient who had a liver transplant. The T cells may partly be graft donor cells. CDR3 sequence: CASSYSGSGSSDTQYF. The CDR3 region has the DNA TGTGCCAGCAGTTACTCAGGTAGCGGCAGCTCAGATACGCAGTATTTT.